The 22 T cell receptor beta chains reported below all come from one sample, sequenced in a study of shared clonotypes between healthy human individuals (dated by TCRdb to 2018 to 2020). Receptor amplification or capture employed the immunoSEQ multiplex PCR assay. TCRdb stores this immuneACCESS table with in-frame sequences only. Part of the clones is absent; in the studies checked, under half of the shortfall reflects unresolved V genes, and no reason is known for the rest. This sample is represented by about 490,000 clones; approximately 84% of them were singletons. 10% to 15% of the sample is in the top ten clones. Material: PBMCs. The receptors originated from a woman aged 40 to 50 in good health. Some clones in this sample may be carry-over from other donors' samples.

This chain connects TRBV29-1 to TRBJ2-3; 7 bases are shared with TRBD1. The CDR3 length is 14 residues. Germline CDR1 and CDR2: SQVTM and ANQGSEA. The CDR3 protein is CTYSETGNTDTQYF. DNA for the CDR3: TGCACCTACAGCGAGACAGGGAACACAGATACGCAGTATTTT.

V gene TRBV27 combines with J gene TRBJ2-7; 7 bases map to TRBD2. V was clipped by 4 bases and J by 5 bases; unmatched bases: 8. In germline, CDR1 is MNHEY, CDR2 SMNVEV (reference sequence). The CDR3 is 14 residues long. CDR3 protein: CASSSGLGANEQYF. DNA for the CDR3: TGTGCCAGCAGTTCTGGACTAGGTGCAAACGAGCAGTACTTC.

The V call is TRBV28, the J call TRBJ1-1; no clear D gene. The CDR3 runs 13 residues. Germline-derived CDR1 and CDR2 are MDHEN and SYDVKM. V lost 6 bases and J lost 0, with 8 bases in between. CDR3 bases: TGTGCCAGCAGGTATTATATGAACACTGAAGCTTTCTTT. This translates into CASRYYMNTEAFF.

This clone was seen ten or more times. This chain joins TRBV7-3 and TRBJ2-1, with unresolved D. CDR1 and CDR2 from the germline V gene are SGHTA and FQGTGA. The CDR3 totals 13 residues. The V end lost 5 bases, the J end lost 6 bases, and 11 bases lay between the germline ends. The CDR3 coding sequence is TGTGCCAGCAGCCCTGAGGAACTCAATGAGCAGTTCTTC. It translates to CASSPEELNEQFF.

A word on this clone: This probably arose from a read error, given a far larger clone one base away. The chain uses TRBV5-4 and TRBJ1-2; maybe TRBD1 (6 bases). The CDR3 covers 14 residues. The germline CDR1 and CDR2 sequences are SGHNT and YYREEE (reference sequence). CDR3 amino acids: CASSLDRANYSYTF. The CDR3 nucleotides read TGTGCCAGCAGCCTGGACAGAGCTAACTATAGCTACACCTTC. The whole variable domain, remainder taken from reference TRBV5-4 and TRBJ1-2, is ETGVTQSPTHLIKTRGQQVTLRCSSQSGHNTVSWYQQALGQGPQFIFQYYREEENGRGNFPPRFSGLQFPNYSSELNVNALELDDSALYLCASSLDRANYSYTFGSGTRLTVV.

The V and J genes are TRBV28 and TRBJ1-4; the D is unclear. The CDR3 is 13 residues long. With 8 bases removed from V and 5 bases from J, the gap between germline ends came to 12 bases. CDR1 and CDR2 from the germline V gene are MDHEN and SYDVKM. This CDR3 reads CASSSPQNEKLFF. CDR3 sequence (DNA): TGTGCCAGCTCATCCCCCCAAAATGAAAAACTGTTTTTT.

In the case of this clone: A far larger clone is just one base off, so this is likely a read error. The rearrangement joins TRBV28 to TRBJ1-1; tentative D call: TRBD1 (6 bases). CDR3 length: 16 amino acids. The germline V gene encodes CDR1 MDHEN and CDR2 SYDVKM. In DNA, the CDR3 is TGTGCCGGCAGTTTATGGGGCGGACAGTCGGTCACTGAAGCTTTCTTT. Protein product: CAGSLWGGQSVTEAFF.

The chain has TRBV10-3 and TRBJ1-5; weak D call: TRBD1 (5 bases). The germline V gene has CDR1 ENHRY and CDR2 SYGVKD. Trimming cost V 4 bases and J 2 bases, with 15 bases left between them. This CDR3 is built from 16 residues. The CDR3 DNA is TGTGCCATCAGTGCTGGGGGTAGTTACGGCAATCAGCCCCAGCATTTT. It specifies CAISAGGSYGNQPQHF.

This chain uses TRBV4-3 with TRBJ2-3, with a tentative D call TRBD1 (5 bases). CDR3 size: 16 residues. Germline CDR1 reads LGHNA; CDR2 reads YSLEER. Trimming took 2 bases from V and 0 from J, leaving 12 bases between them. The CDR3 DNA is TGCGCCAGCAGCCAAACGATGGGGCGGAGCACAGATACGCAGTATTTT. Translation: CASSQTMGRSTDTQYF.

This clone was detected a few times. CDR3 residues: CASSFTGLAVETQYF. The CDR3, as DNA: TGTGCCAGCAGCTTCACCGGACTAGCGGTGGAGACCCAGTACTTC. V and J are TRBV27 and TRBJ2-5, with 10 bases matching TRBD2. The ends lost 6 bases at V and 5 bases at J; junction bases unmatched: 9. CDR1 is MNHEY, CDR2 SMNVEV, per germline (reference sequence). There are 15 residues in the CDR3.

The V gene is TRBV9, the J gene TRBJ1-2; D is possibly TRBD1 (5 bases). The CDR3 is 13 amino acids. Germline CDR1 reads SGDLS; CDR2 reads YYNGEE. Trimming shortened V by 0 bases and J by 7 bases, and 10 bases separated the two germline ends. The CDR3 spells CASSVGQSGGYTF. The CDR3 nucleotides read TGTGCCAGCAGCGTAGGACAGAGCGGTGGCTACACCTTC.

V usage is TRBV5-1 and J usage is TRBJ2-7, with 7 bases that match TRBD1. Looked up from germline, CDR1 is SGHRS and CDR2 is YFSETQ. Trimming at V came to 0 bases and at J to 9 bases, leaving 3 bases not matched to a gene. The CDR3 loop spans 12 amino acids. The CDR3 is CASSLEGGGQYF. CDR3 sequence (DNA): TGCGCCAGCAGCTTGGAAGGGGGCGGGCAGTACTTC.

J is TRBJ2-7 and V is TRBV25-1, with D unresolved. V was trimmed by 1 base and J by 2 bases, leaving 6 bases between them. Germline V gives CDR1 MGHDK, CDR2 SYGVNS. The length of the CDR3 is 13 residues. The CDR3 sequence: CASSELTAYEQYF. DNA of the CDR3: TGTGCCAGCAGTGAATTGACTGCCTACGAGCAGTACTTC.

The V gene is TRBV4-1, the J gene TRBJ2-2; a weak D match, TRBD1 (5 bases). Per the germline V gene, CDR1 is MGHRA and CDR2 is YSYEKL. This CDR3 spans 17 amino acids. Trimming removed 5 bases from V and 1 base from J, with 17 bases in between. The CDR3 nucleotides are TGCGCCAGCAGCGTACCTCCCGGACATAAGAACACCGGGGAGCTGTTTTTT. Its translation: CASSVPPGHKNTGELFF.

As for this clone: A much larger clone lies one base from this, so it may be a read error. Other DNA sequences within the sample encode an identical CDR3. V gene TRBV7-8 combines with J gene TRBJ2-7, with unresolved D. This CDR3 contains 19 residues. The V end was cut by 1 base, the J end by 3 bases, with 25 bases between. Per the germline V gene, CDR1 is SGHVS and CDR2 is FQNEAQ. The CDR3 DNA is TGTGCCAGCAGCTTAGAGACCGCGTCCCTAGGTGGGTTTTTCTACGAGCAGTACTTC. It translates to CASSLETASLGGFFYEQYF.

A single count supports this clone. This probably arose from a read error, given a far larger clone one base away. J is TRBJ2-7 and V is TRBV7-9; unclear D gene. CDR3 length equals 13 residues. Germline V gene lookup returns CDR1 SEHNR and CDR2 FQNEAQ (reference sequence). CDR3: CASSSRGPYKQYF. As DNA, the CDR3 is TGTGCCAGCAGCTCCCGAGGACCCTACAAGCAGTACTTC.

Remarks on this clone: A far larger clone lies a single base away; this is likely a read error. This specimen includes other DNA sequences encoding the same CDR3. This chain links TRBV4-2 with TRBJ2-1; D might be TRBD2 (6 bases). The V and J ends lost 0 bases and 7 bases respectively, with 13 bases between them. The length of the CDR3 is 15 residues. Germline V CDR1 and CDR2: LGHNA, YNFKEQ. Here the CDR3 DNA reads TGTGCCAGCAGCCAAGATAGCGGTAGTCATAATGAGCAGTTCTTC. Its translation: CASSQDSGSHNEQFF.

Details on this clone: This same CDR3 is encoded by further DNA sequences in the sample. The chain couples TRBV5-1 to TRBJ2-3; D not resolved. CDR1 and CDR2 (germline): SGHRS, YFSETQ. The CDR3 totals 14 residues. Trimming removed 2 bases from V and 2 bases from J, with 9 bases in between. CDR3: CASSLVADTDTQYF. CDR3 sequence (DNA): TGCGCCAGCAGCTTAGTAGCAGACACAGATACGCAGTATTTT.

The chain is built from TRBV18 and TRBJ1-2; a weak D match, TRBD1 (6 bases). CDR3 size: 15 residues. Germline V gene lookup returns CDR1 KGHSH and CDR2 LQKENI. Between the trimmed V and J ends, which lost 3 bases and 2 bases, there was a span of 13 bases. This chain's CDR3 is CASSPQTGSNYGYTF. In DNA form, the CDR3 reads TGTGCCAGCTCACCCCAAACAGGGTCCAACTATGGCTACACCTTC.

This clone was recorded only once. J is TRBJ2-7 and V is TRBV4-2, with D uncertain. The CDR3 loop spans 13 amino acids. CDR1 and CDR2 (germline): LGHNA, YNFKEQ. Deletions cut 0 bases from V and 9 bases from J, with 12 bases between. The DNA for the CDR3 is TGTGCCAGCAGCCAAGATGTGTATTTCGGGCAGTACTTC. Its translation: CASSQDVYFGQYF.

This clone was detected once. The chain carries TRBV5-1 and TRBJ2-5, with D uncertain. Germline-derived CDR1 and CDR2 are SGHRS and YFSETQ. This CDR3 has 15 residues. V gave up 0 bases and J gave up 1 base, with 10 bases separating them. This chain's CDR3 is CASSLEVGRQETQYF. The CDR3 nucleotides read TGCGCCAGCAGCTTGGAGGTAGGCCGCCAAGAGACCCAGTACTTC. Full variable domain (rest looked up from reference TRBV5-1 and TRBJ2-5): KAGVTQTPRYLIKTRGQQVTLSCSPISGHRSVSWYQQTPGQGLQFLFEYFSETQRNKGNFPGRFSGRQFSNSRSEMNVSTLELGDSALYLCASSLEVGRQETQYFGPGTRLLVL.

J is TRBJ1-1 and V is TRBV4-1; TRBD1 is a possible D gene (5 bases). V shed 3 bases and J shed 1 base, with 15 bases lying between them. In germline, CDR1 is MGHRA, CDR2 YSYEKL. The CDR3 is 16 amino acids. DNA of the CDR3: TGCGCCAGCAGCCAGGTTTGGAGGGGAGGGAACACTGAAGCTTTCTTT. This encodes CASSQVWRGGNTEAFF.